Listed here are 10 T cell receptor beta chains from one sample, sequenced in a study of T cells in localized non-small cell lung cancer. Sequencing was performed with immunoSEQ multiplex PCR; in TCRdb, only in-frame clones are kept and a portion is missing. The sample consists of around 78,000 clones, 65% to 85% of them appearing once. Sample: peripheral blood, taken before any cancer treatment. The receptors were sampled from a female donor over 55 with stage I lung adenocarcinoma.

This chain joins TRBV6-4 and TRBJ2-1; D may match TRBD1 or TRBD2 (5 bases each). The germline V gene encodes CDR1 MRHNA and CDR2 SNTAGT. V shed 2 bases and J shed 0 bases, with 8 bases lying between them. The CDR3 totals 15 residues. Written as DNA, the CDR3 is TGTGCCAGCAGTGACGGGGGAAGCTCCTACAATGAGCAGTTCTTC. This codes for CASSDGGSSYNEQFF.

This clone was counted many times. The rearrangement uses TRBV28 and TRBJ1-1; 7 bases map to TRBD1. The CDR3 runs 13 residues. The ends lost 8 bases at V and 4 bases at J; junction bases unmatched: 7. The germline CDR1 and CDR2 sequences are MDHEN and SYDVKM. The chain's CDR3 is CASRTGGSTEAFF. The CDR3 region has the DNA TGTGCCAGCCGGACAGGTGGGAGCACTGAAGCTTTCTTT.

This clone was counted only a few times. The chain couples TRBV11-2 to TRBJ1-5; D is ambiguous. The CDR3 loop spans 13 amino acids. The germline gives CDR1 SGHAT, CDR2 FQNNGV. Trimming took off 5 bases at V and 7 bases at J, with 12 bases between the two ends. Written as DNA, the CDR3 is TGTGCCAGCAGCAAACTTCGCGGGCAGCCCCAGCATTTT. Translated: CASSKLRGQPQHF.

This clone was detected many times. The CDR3 nucleotides read TGTGCCAGTAGTATAGATCTTCTAGCGCCGCCTAGAGAGCAGTACTTC. Its translation: CASSIDLLAPPREQYF. The chain combines TRBV19 with TRBJ2-7; tentatively, D is TRBD2 (6 bases). The germline gives CDR1 LNHDA, CDR2 SQIVND (reference sequence). The V end was cut by 0 bases, the J end by 7 bases, with 19 bases between. This CDR3 contains 16 residues.

The chain's CDR3 is CASSQGQVGMDEQFF. The CDR3 nucleotides are TGTGCCAGCAGCCAAGGACAGGTGGGCATGGATGAGCAGTTCTTC. The V call is TRBV4-2, the J call TRBJ2-1, with D perhaps TRBD1 (6 bases). Germline assignment: CDR1 LGHNA and CDR2 YNFKEQ. The V gene lost 1 base and the J gene lost 8 bases, with 15 bases spanning the gap. This CDR3 comprises 15 residues.

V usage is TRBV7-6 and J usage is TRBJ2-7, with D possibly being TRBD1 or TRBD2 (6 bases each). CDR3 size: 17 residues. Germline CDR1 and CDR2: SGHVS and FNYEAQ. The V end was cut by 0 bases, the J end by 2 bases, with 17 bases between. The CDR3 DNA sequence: TGTGCCAGCAGCTTAGCGCCGGGGGTTAGGGGGACCTACGAGCAGTACTTC. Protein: CASSLAPGVRGTYEQYF. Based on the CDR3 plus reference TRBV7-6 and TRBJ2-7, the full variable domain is GAGVSQSPRYKVTKRGQDVALRCDPISGHVSLYWYRQALGQGPEFLTYFNYEAQQDKSGLPNDRFSAERPEGSISTLTIQRTEQRDSAMYRCASSLAPGVRGTYEQYFGPGTRLTVT.

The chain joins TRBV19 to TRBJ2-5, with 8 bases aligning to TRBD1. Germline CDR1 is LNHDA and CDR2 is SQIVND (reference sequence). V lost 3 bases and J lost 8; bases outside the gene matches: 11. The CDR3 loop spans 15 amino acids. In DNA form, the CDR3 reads TGTGCCAGTAGTATTTCTCAGGGGGCACGGGAAACCCAGTACTTC. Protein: CASSISQGARETQYF. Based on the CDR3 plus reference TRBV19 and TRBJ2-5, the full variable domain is DGGITQSPKYLFRKEGQNVTLSCEQNLNHDAMYWYRQDPGQGLRLIYYSQIVNDFQKGDIAEGYSVSREKKESFPLTVTSAQKNPTAFYLCASSISQGARETQYFGPGTRLLVL.

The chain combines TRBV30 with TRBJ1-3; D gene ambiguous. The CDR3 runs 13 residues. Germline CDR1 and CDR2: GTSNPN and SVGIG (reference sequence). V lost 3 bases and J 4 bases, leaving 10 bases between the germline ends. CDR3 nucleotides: TGTGCCTGGAGCCCCCTGCTGGGAAACACCATATATTTT. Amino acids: CAWSPLLGNTIYF. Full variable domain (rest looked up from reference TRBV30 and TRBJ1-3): SQTIHQWPATLVQPVGSPLSLECTVEGTSNPNLYWYRQAAGRGLQLLFYSVGIGQISSEVPQNLSASRPQDRQFILSSKKLLLSDSGFYLCAWSPLLGNTIYFGEGSWLTVV.

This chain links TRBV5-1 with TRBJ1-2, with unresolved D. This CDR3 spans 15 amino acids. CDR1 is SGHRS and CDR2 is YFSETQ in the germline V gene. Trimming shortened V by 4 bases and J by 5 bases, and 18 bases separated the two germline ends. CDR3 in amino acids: CASSLQLWDFYGYTF. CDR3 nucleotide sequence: TGCGCCAGCAGCCTGCAATTGTGGGATTTTTATGGCTACACCTTC.

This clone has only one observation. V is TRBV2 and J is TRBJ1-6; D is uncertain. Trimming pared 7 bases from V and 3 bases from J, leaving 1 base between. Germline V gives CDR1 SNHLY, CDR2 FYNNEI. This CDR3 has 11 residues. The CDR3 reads CASNYNSPLHF. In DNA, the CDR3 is TGTGCCAGCAACTATAATTCACCCCTCCACTTT.